This TCR beta chain comes out of a study of blood T cells in healthy people across ages. Whole-study findings and limits: A greater number of naive CD4+ cells and higher diversity distinguished long-lived donors from aged donors.

The CDR3 runs 14 residues. Germline V gene lookup returns CDR1 ENHRY and CDR2 SYGVKD. V dropped 4 bases and J dropped 4 bases, with 12 bases sitting between them. In the case of this clonotype: Its matching antigen is unknown.

A second PCR, run for roughly 7 to 11 cycles, used a sample-barcoded 5' primer plus a J-beta primer mix. The template-switch adaptor was a 5' adaptor with 12 random nucleotides. It tagged each cDNA molecule. TCRdb passed the 5' RACE reads through MiXCR, listing each CDR3 protein once. This repertoire shows 700,000 to 850,000 distinct CDR3 sequences, 36% found once; its top ten account for around 13%. This receptor was identified in a young man in good health. The chain carries TRBV10-3 and TRBJ2-3; either TRBD1 or TRBD2 may fit D (5 bases each). Material: blood. The CDR3 bases are TGTGCCATCAGTGCGGCCCGGGACGCAGATACGCAGTATTTT. This encodes CAISAARDADTQYF.